The 18 T cell receptor beta chains presented below share a single source sample, sequenced in a study of beta chain features in type 1 diabetes. What was sequenced were expressed TCRB transcripts, since all of the isolated RNA had been reverse transcribed. The protocol was immunoSEQ multiplex PCR, while the TCRdb copy is restricted to in-frame clones and leaves out a portion. The table records hundreds of thousands of clones, about a sixth of them present only once. Sequencing was done on a sample of naive CD4+ T cells from blood. The receptors shown here come from a man in his late teens or twenties in good health.

This clone was observed a few times. This specimen includes other DNA sequences encoding the same CDR3. The CDR3 DNA sequence: TGTGCCAGCAGCCCGTGGGACGAGCAGTACTTC. Its translation is CASSPWDEQYF. J is TRBJ2-7 and V is TRBV7-9; D gene unclear. This CDR3 has 11 amino acids. V was trimmed by 5 bases and J by 5 bases, leaving 7 bases between them. Germline V CDR1 and CDR2: SEHNR, FQNEAQ (reference sequence).

The chain joins TRBV6-5 to TRBJ1-2, with TRBD1 identical over 7 bases. The CDR3 length is 14 residues. CDR1 MNHEY and CDR2 SVGAGI come from the germline V gene. The trim removed 5 bases at V and 3 bases at J, leaving 6 bases unmatched. CDR3 DNA sequence: TGTGCCAGCAGTAAGAGGACAGGCCACTATGGCTACACCTTC. Amino acid sequence: CASSKRTGHYGYTF.

This clone was detected only a few times. The chain uses TRBV7-9 and TRBJ1-4; 7 bases align to TRBD1. This CDR3 contains 16 residues. V lost 0 bases and J lost 8; bases outside the gene matches: 9. CDR1 SEHNR and CDR2 FQNEAQ come from the germline V gene (reference sequence). CDR3 in DNA: TGTGCCAGCAGCTTAGCCAGTTCCCGGGACAGCGAAAAACTGTTTTTT. Protein product: CASSLASSRDSEKLFF.

This clone has a single count. The rearrangement uses TRBV10-3 and TRBJ2-3; TRBD1 matches at 7 bases. V lost 7 bases to trimming and J lost 1 base; unmatched junction nucleotides: 2. Germline V gene lookup returns CDR1 ENHRY and CDR2 SYGVKD. CDR3 size: 13 residues. Written as DNA, the CDR3 is TGTGCCATCAAAGGACAGGGCACAGATACGCAGTATTTT. It codes for CAIKGQGTDTQYF.

This clone has only a few counts. The rearrangement links TRBV2 to TRBJ2-1, with TRBD2 matching over 11 bases. The CDR3 has 17 amino acids. V was clipped by 2 bases and J by 8 bases; unmatched bases: 11. CDR1 and CDR2 (germline): SNHLY, FYNNEI. CDR3 bases: TGTGCCAGCAGTGAATGGTTTCTAGCGGGAGGAGGCGATGAGCAGTTCTTC. It encodes CASSEWFLAGGGDEQFF.

In its sample, this clone was seen a few times. The chain couples TRBV6-4 to TRBJ2-3; D possibly corresponds to TRBD1 (5 bases). The germline V gene encodes CDR1 MRHNA and CDR2 SNTAGT. CDR3 size: 14 residues. Trimming removed 2 bases at V and 2 bases at J, with 8 bases between. CDR3 sequence reads: CASSDRGPTDTQYF. In DNA form, the CDR3 reads TGTGCCAGCAGTGACAGGGGTCCCACAGATACGCAGTATTTT.

The chain carries TRBV7-6 and TRBJ2-7, with TRBD2 matching 8 bases. V was clipped by 4 bases and J by 1 base; unmatched bases: 6. CDR1 SGHVS and CDR2 FNYEAQ come from the germline V gene. The CDR3 totals 15 residues. CDR3 sequence (DNA): TGTGCCAGCAGCTCCTCAGCGGGAGCGTCCTACGAGCAGTACTTC. This encodes CASSSSAGASYEQYF.

The chain couples TRBV2 to TRBJ1-6; no clear D gene. The CDR3 consists of 21 residues. Germline-derived CDR1 and CDR2 are SNHLY and FYNNEI. V was shortened by 0 bases and J by 11 bases, with 32 bases between the two germline ends. CDR3: CASSEASVKSGQTWRWAPLHF. CDR3 nucleotides: TGTGCCAGCAGTGAAGCGTCCGTGAAAAGCGGGCAGACCTGGCGATGGGCACCCCTCCACTTT.

This clone was seen a handful of times. This chain joins TRBV4-1 and TRBJ2-1; a weak D match, TRBD2 (5 bases). This CDR3 region has 16 residues. Trimming removed 0 bases at V and 4 bases at J, with 13 bases between. Germline V gene data show CDR1 as MGHRA and CDR2 as YSYEKL. The CDR3 region is CASSQEGASHYNEQFF. The CDR3 DNA sequence: TGCGCCAGCAGCCAAGAGGGAGCATCCCATTACAATGAGCAGTTCTTC.

V usage is TRBV9 and J usage is TRBJ2-7, with 11 positions matching TRBD2. V was pared by 0 bases and J by 7 bases, with 9 bases of the junction left unmatched. The CDR3 totals 16 residues. The germline V gene has CDR1 SGDLS and CDR2 YYNGEE. CDR3 loop: CASSVGLAGSQQEQYF. The CDR3 DNA reads as TGTGCCAGCAGCGTAGGACTAGCGGGGAGTCAGCAAGAGCAGTACTTC.

The CDR3 nucleotides read TGTGCCAGCAGCGCCGGGACTAGCGTACAGGGCGAGCAGTACTTC. It encodes CASSAGTSVQGEQYF. The V call is TRBV7-3, the J call TRBJ2-7, with 10 positions matching TRBD2. This CDR3 has 15 residues. The germline CDR1 and CDR2 sequences are SGHTA and FQGTGA. V lost 5 bases, J lost 6 bases, and 10 bases stayed unmatched.

A few counts support this clone. V gene TRBV29-1 combines with J gene TRBJ1-2; D is undetermined. Germline-derived CDR1 and CDR2 are SQVTM and ANQGSEA. The V and J ends lost 3 bases and 8 bases respectively, with 13 bases between them. The CDR3 is made up of 12 amino acids. This CDR3 is CSVEAGPWGYTF. CDR3 nucleotides: TGCAGCGTTGAGGCAGGCCCCTGGGGCTACACCTTC.

This clone was observed a handful of times. V is TRBV4-1 and J is TRBJ2-3, with 9 bases aligning to TRBD2. CDR1 and CDR2 from the germline V gene are MGHRA and YSYEKL. This CDR3 is 18 amino acids long. V shed 0 bases, J shed 1 base, and the junction held 8 bases outside the gene matches. The CDR3 sequence is CASSQDRASGIGTDTQYF. The CDR3 DNA is TGCGCCAGCAGCCAAGATCGCGCTAGCGGGATAGGCACAGATACGCAGTATTTT.

The chain links TRBV6-6 to TRBJ1-1; unclear D gene. In germline, CDR1 is MNHNY, CDR2 SVGAGI (reference sequence). Trimming removed 9 bases from V and 5 bases from J, with 19 bases in between. The CDR3 has 14 residues. The CDR3 loop is CASLSGWAWTEAFF. The CDR3 DNA reads TGTGCCAGTTTATCCGGTTGGGCCTGGACTGAAGCTTTCTTT.

The chain couples TRBV7-2 to TRBJ1-1; 8 bases align to TRBD1. The CDR3 spans 16 residues. Germline V gene lookup returns CDR1 SGHTA and CDR2 FQGNSA. J gave up 3 bases and V 1 base, and 7 bases lay outside the gene matches. As DNA, the CDR3 is TGTGCCAGCAGCTTAGGGGCAGGGGGCACGTACACTGAAGCTTTCTTT. Amino acid sequence: CASSLGAGGTYTEAFF.

V gene TRBV2 combines with J gene TRBJ2-2, with 7 bases fitting TRBD2. The ends lost 6 bases at V and 4 bases at J; junction bases unmatched: 11. CDR1 is SNHLY and CDR2 is FYNNEI in the germline V gene. The CDR3 extends over 16 amino acids. CDR3 in amino acids: CASRDRDYYGTGELFF. The CDR3 DNA reads TGTGCCAGCAGGGACCGGGACTACTACGGCACCGGGGAGCTGTTTTTT.

The chain carries TRBV7-2 and TRBJ2-2; 8 positions match TRBD1. The CDR3 is made up of 15 amino acids. J was trimmed by 7 bases and V by 3 bases; bases with no gene match: 7. Germline-derived CDR1 and CDR2 are SGHTA and FQGNSA. This chain's CDR3 is CASSFLDRDDGELFF. As DNA, the CDR3 is TGTGCCAGCAGCTTCCTGGACAGGGATGACGGGGAGCTGTTTTTT.

The gene calls are TRBV18 and TRBJ2-3; 9 bases are a match to TRBD2. The CDR3 is made up of 13 amino acids. V lost 2 bases and J lost 8; bases outside the gene matches: 2. Germline assignment: CDR1 KGHSH and CDR2 LQKENI. In nucleotides, the CDR3 is TGTGCCAGCTCACCAGGACTAGCGAGTACGCAGTATTTT. Residues: CASSPGLASTQYF.